This T cell receptor beta chain was recovered during a study of blood T cell repertoires in COVID-19. At the level of the study: Material from acute and convalescent COVID-19 was sourced from the United States, Italy and Spain. PBMCs, B-cell-depleted T cells, or T cells were the source of the cDNA or gDNA that made up the material.

In the original processing: Reference gene primer amplification gave nucleated cell count estimates. Using immunoSEQ multiplex PCR, the repertoire was profiled, and TCRdb retains in-frame clones only, with some absent. D and trimming come from the DNA, and the V and J calls and clone size come from that table. The table lists 55,000 to 85,000 clones, 70% to 85% of them singletons. This clone was seen more than once but under ten times. Germline V lookup: CDR1 LNHDA, CDR2 SQIVND (reference sequence). Unmatched junction bases numbered 7, after V lost 4 bases and J lost 1 base. The CDR3 sequence is 16 residues long.

Sequencing was carried out using peripheral blood. This TCR came from a man in his 60s with active or convalescent COVID-19. The chain links TRBV19 to TRBJ1-1; 9 bases agree with TRBD1. CDR3 in DNA: TGTGCCAGTAGTACCAGGACAGGGGTAAGGAACACTGAAGCTTTCTTT. It yields the protein CASSTRTGVRNTEAFF.